Included here is one T cell receptor beta chain sequence, with context. Its cognate antigen is unknown. Sequence at one end of the junction differs from germline and may be a read error. These data are taken from a study of cytomegalovirus exposure and HLA in healthy donors. General study points: Available immune exposure information covered CMV serostatus only.

The CDR3 extends over 12 amino acids. Germline V gene lookup returns CDR1 KGHSH and CDR2 LQKENI. Primers for the PCR totalled 60 Vbeta and 13 Jbeta. Sequencing used immunoSEQ multiplex PCR; TCRdb keeps in-frame clones, though not all of them. The data show 170,000 or so clones, roughly 78% seen once. V and J are TRBV18 and TRBJ1-1; TRBD1 agrees at 7 bases. The receptor was derived from a woman between 50 and 59 years old in good health and CMV-seropositive. What was sequenced was PBMCs. CDR3 loop: CASSPSEQGILF. DNA for the CDR3: TGTGCCAGCTCACCTTCGGAACAGGGGATTCTCTTT. The entire variable domain, with the rest obtained from reference TRBV18 and TRBJ1-1, is as follows: NAGVMQNPRHLVRRRGQEARLRCSPMKGHSHVYWYRQLPEEGLKFMVYLQKENIIDESGMPKERFSAEFPKEGPSILRIQQVVRGDSAAYFCASSPSEQGILFGQGTRLTVV.